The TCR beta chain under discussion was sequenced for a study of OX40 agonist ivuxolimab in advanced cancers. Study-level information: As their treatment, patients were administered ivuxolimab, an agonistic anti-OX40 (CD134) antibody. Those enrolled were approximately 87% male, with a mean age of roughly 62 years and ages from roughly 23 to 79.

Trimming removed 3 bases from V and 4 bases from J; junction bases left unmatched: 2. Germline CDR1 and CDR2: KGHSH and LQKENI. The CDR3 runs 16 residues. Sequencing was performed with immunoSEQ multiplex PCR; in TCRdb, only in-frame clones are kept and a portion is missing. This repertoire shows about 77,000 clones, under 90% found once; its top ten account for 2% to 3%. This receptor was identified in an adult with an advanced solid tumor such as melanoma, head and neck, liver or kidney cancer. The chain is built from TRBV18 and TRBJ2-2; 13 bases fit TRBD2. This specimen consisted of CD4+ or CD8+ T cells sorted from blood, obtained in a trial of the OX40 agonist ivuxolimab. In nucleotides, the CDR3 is TGTGCCAGCTCACCCGGACTAGCGGGGGTCACCGGGGAGCTGTTTTTT. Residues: CASSPGLAGVTGELFF. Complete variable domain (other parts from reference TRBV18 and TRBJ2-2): NAGVMQNPRHLVRRRGQEARLRCSPMKGHSHVYWYRQLPEEGLKFMVYLQKENIIDESGMPKERFSAEFPKEGPSILRIQQVVRGDSAAYFCASSPGLAGVTGELFFGEGSRLTVL.